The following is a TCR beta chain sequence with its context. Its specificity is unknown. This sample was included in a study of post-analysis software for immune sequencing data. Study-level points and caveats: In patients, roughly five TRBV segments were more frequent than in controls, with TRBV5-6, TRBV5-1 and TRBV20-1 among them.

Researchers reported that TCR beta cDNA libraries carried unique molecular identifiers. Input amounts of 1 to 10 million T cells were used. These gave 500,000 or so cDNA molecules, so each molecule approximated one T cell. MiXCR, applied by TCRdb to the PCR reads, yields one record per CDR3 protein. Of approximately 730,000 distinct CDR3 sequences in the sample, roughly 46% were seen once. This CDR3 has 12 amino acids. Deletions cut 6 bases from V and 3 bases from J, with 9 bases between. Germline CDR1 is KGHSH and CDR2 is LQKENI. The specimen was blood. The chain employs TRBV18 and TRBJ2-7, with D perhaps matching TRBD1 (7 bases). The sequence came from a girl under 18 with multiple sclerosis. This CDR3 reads CASSRGDYEQYF. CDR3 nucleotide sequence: TGTGCCAGCTCCAGGGGGGACTACGAGCAGTACTTC.